Listed here are 15 T cell receptor beta chains from one sample, sequenced in a study of T-cell reconstitution after alpha-beta-depleted transplantation in children. Preparation of the TCRbeta library involved a method that used unique molecular identifiers. TCRdb re-called the PCR reads with MiXCR, one entry per CDR3 protein. The sample shows almost 500,000 distinct CDR3 sequences, 10% of them seen only once. The sample in question was PBMCs, obtained before TCRalphabeta/CD19-depleted stem cell transplant. The receptors come from a child aged 2 to 10 with inherited bone marrow failure, due to receive a stem cell transplant.

The V call is TRBV6-5, the J call TRBJ2-7; TRBD2 aligns across 7 bases. This CDR3 has 14 residues. The J segment lost 6 bases and the V segment lost 2 bases, leaving 7 bases of the junction unmatched. The germline V gene encodes CDR1 MNHEY and CDR2 SVGAGI. In DNA, the CDR3 is TGTGCCAGCAGTTACGGTCAGGGCGGGGGCGAGCAGTACTTC. The encoded protein is CASSYGQGGGEQYF.

In its sample, this clonotype was seen many times. The chain joins TRBV27 to TRBJ2-5; D is undetermined. Trimming pared 8 bases from V and 1 base from J, leaving 11 bases between. This CDR3 is built from 13 residues. From germline, CDR1 is MNHEY and CDR2 SMNVEV (reference sequence). CDR3 residues: CASSTEFQETQYF. The CDR3 DNA sequence: TGTGCCAGCTCCACCGAGTTCCAAGAGACCCAGTACTTC.

This clonotype has just a few counts. The chain employs TRBV13 and TRBJ2-1, with 7 bases that match TRBD1. J was trimmed by 6 bases and V by 6 bases; bases with no gene match: 11. Germline values: CDR1 PRHDT, CDR2 FYEKMQ (reference sequence). The CDR3 loop spans 15 amino acids. The DNA of the CDR3 is TGTGCCAGCAGAACCCGAAGGGGGCGCTCCAATGAGCAGTTCTTC. Protein: CASRTRRGRSNEQFF.

At least ten counts were recorded for this clonotype. This chain joins TRBV5-6 and TRBJ2-5, with TRBD1 matching over 9 bases. The V gene's germline CDR1 is SGHDT and CDR2 YYEEEE. The CDR3 has 14 residues. Trimming cost V 4 bases and J 5 bases; bases outside gene matches: 6. Here the CDR3 reads CASSQMTGGETQYF. CDR3 coding DNA: TGTGCCAGCAGCCAGATGACAGGGGGGGAGACCCAGTACTTC. Combining the CDR3 with reference TRBV5-6 and TRBJ2-5 gives the whole variable domain DAGVTQSPTHLIKTRGQQVTLRCSPKSGHDTVSWYQQALGQGPQFIFQYYEEEERQRGNFPDRFSGHQFPNYSSELNVNALLLGDSALYLCASSQMTGGETQYFGPGTRLLVL.

This clonotype has ten or more counts. The chain carries TRBV27 and TRBJ2-3, with 11 bases lining up with TRBD2. The V gene end was trimmed by 1 base and the J gene end by 4 bases; junction bases not matched to a gene: 7. Germline CDR1 and CDR2: MNHEY and SMNVEV (reference sequence). There are 17 residues in the CDR3. CDR3: CASSLLGTSGPADTQYF. The CDR3 DNA sequence: TGTGCCAGCAGTTTATTAGGGACTAGCGGCCCCGCAGATACGCAGTATTTT.

This clonotype was counted ten times or more. The CDR3 here is CASLAGEGVEQYF. CDR3 sequence (DNA): TGTGCCAGTTTAGCGGGAGAGGGGGTCGAGCAGTACTTC. The genes are TRBV2 and TRBJ2-7, with TRBD2 matching over 9 bases. Germline V gene lookup returns CDR1 SNHLY and CDR2 FYNNEI. The CDR3 consists of 13 residues. With 9 bases clipped from V and 6 bases from J, the junction kept 9 bases outside the gene matches.

This clonotype was counted ten times or more. This chain uses TRBV29-1 with TRBJ2-3; 11 bases match TRBD2. The CDR3 spans 19 residues. V lost 6 bases and J lost 2; bases outside the gene matches: 19. Germline V gene data show CDR1 as SQVTM and CDR2 as ANQGSEA. CDR3 in amino acids: CSVLGVSSGRSLVTDTQYF. CDR3 nucleotides: TGCAGCGTCTTGGGGGTGTCTAGCGGGAGGAGCTTGGTCACAGATACGCAGTATTTT.

With respect to this clonotype: This may be a read error: a much more frequent sequence differs by one nucleotide. CDR3 in amino acids: CASSDGTSGRTYNEQFF. The CDR3 DNA sequence: TGTGCCAGCAGCGATGGGACTAGCGGGAGGACGTACAATGAGCAGTTCTTC. V is TRBV3-1 and J is TRBJ2-1; 15 nucleotides match TRBD2. There are 17 residues in the CDR3. After removal of 5 bases from V and 4 bases from J, the junction contained 6 bases not matched to a gene. Germline V gene lookup returns CDR1 LGHDT and CDR2 YNNKEL (reference sequence).

This clonotype was detected many times. V is TRBV29-1 and J is TRBJ2-2, with a tentative D call TRBD1 (5 bases). The CDR3 is 14 amino acids. V lost 3 bases to trimming and J lost 5 bases, with 13 bases between them. Germline values: CDR1 SQVTM, CDR2 ANQGSEA. CDR3 sequence reads: CSVEKDIGTGELFF. In DNA form, the CDR3 reads TGCAGCGTTGAGAAGGACATCGGGACCGGGGAGCTGTTTTTT.

As regards this clonotype: A much larger clone is a single base away; this may be a read error. The rearrangement uses TRBV2 and TRBJ2-1, with a weak D call TRBD1 (5 bases). Germline lookup yields CDR1 SNHLY and CDR2 FYNNEI. CDR3 length: 13 amino acids. V lost 6 bases, J lost 9 bases, and 15 bases lay in between. This CDR3 reads CASSLAKGAEQFF. The CDR3 nucleotides are TGTGCCAGCAGCCTTGCCAAAGGGGCTGAGCAGTTCTTC.

This clonotype was recorded at least ten times. CDR3 region: CASSYPEGTGSIDTDTQYF. CDR3 nucleotides: TGTGCCAGCAGTTATCCGGAAGGGACGGGATCCATCGACACAGATACGCAGTATTTT. The rearrangement joins TRBV6-5 to TRBJ2-3; D possibly uses TRBD1 or TRBD2 (5 bases each). V lost 3 bases, J lost 2 bases, and 24 bases lay in between. This CDR3 has 19 amino acids. CDR1 and CDR2 from the germline V gene are MNHEY and SVGAGI.

This clonotype came up a few times. The chain carries TRBV27 and TRBJ2-1; 7 nucleotides line up with TRBD2. Trimming cost V 1 base and J 5 bases; bases outside gene matches: 5. From germline, CDR1 is MNHEY and CDR2 SMNVEV (reference sequence). The CDR3 has 15 residues. CDR3 in DNA: TGTGCCAGCAGTTTATGGGGCAGCGGGAACAATGAGCAGTTCTTC. Translated, it gives CASSLWGSGNNEQFF.

This clonotype was seen ten or more times. The V call is TRBV27, the J call TRBJ2-7; D not resolved. The CDR3 spans 10 residues. Looked up from germline, CDR1 is MNHEY and CDR2 is SMNVEV (reference sequence). The ends were cut back, 8 bases at V and 4 bases at J, with 6 bases in the middle. The CDR3 DNA follows: TGTGCCAGCTTCGTTTACGAGCAGTACTTC. It yields the protein CASFVYEQYF.

This clonotype was seen many times. V gene TRBV28 combines with J gene TRBJ2-1; TRBD2 matches at 9 bases. Germline lookup yields CDR1 MDHEN and CDR2 SYDVKM. The V gene end was trimmed by 7 bases and the J gene end by 10 bases; junction bases not matched to a gene: 14. The CDR3 is made up of 15 amino acids. The chain's CDR3 is CASKATSGYLKEQFF. CDR3 nucleotides: TGTGCCAGCAAGGCGACTAGCGGTTATCTGAAGGAGCAGTTCTTC.

This clonotype was recorded at least ten times. The chain links TRBV20-1 to TRBJ1-4; D gene uncertain. The V end was cut by 3 bases, the J end by 6 bases, with 5 bases between. Germline-derived CDR1 and CDR2 are DFQATT and SNEGSKA (reference sequence). The CDR3 length is 11 residues. In DNA form, the CDR3 reads TGCAGTGCTAGTTTGGATGAAAAACTGTTTTTT. Translation gives CSASLDEKLFF.